The T cell receptor (beta chain) under discussion was sequenced for a study of T cells in localized non-small cell lung cancer. Clones were read by immunoSEQ multiplex PCR, and TCRdb kept only the in-frame ones, dropping some. The sample records 35,000 to 40,000 clones, 75% to 90% being singletons. Germline V gene sequence: CDR1 SQVTM, CDR2 ANQGSEA. CDR3 length: 12 amino acids. Trimming left V 5 bases short and J 4 bases short, with 9 bases between. The material sequenced was peripheral blood, taken before any cancer treatment. The receptor's source is a man aged 35-75 years with stage I lung adenocarcinoma. The rearrangement uses TRBV29-1 and TRBJ2-1, with D uncertain. The CDR3 coding sequence is TGCAGCGTTAAGTCTGGGTACAATGAGCAGTTCTTC. The encoded protein is CSVKSGYNEQFF.